Each of the 18 T cell receptor beta chains below was sequenced from the same sample in a study of cytomegalovirus exposure and HLA in healthy donors. Primers for the PCR totalled 60 Vbeta and 13 Jbeta. Sequenced by immunoSEQ multiplex PCR; TCRdb stores in-frame clones only, minus some. Of over 75,000 clones in the sample, about 70% were seen once. Sample: PBMCs. The source of these receptors is a man aged 25-45 years in good health and CMV-seronegative.

The chain has TRBV5-4 and TRBJ2-1; tentative D call: TRBD1 (5 bases). The V gene lost 0 bases and the J gene lost 12 bases, with 7 bases spanning the gap. This CDR3 has 11 amino acids. Germline V lookup: CDR1 SGHNT, CDR2 YYREEE (reference sequence). The CDR3 is CASSLGGLQFF. The CDR3 DNA is TGTGCCAGCAGCTTGGGGGGCTTGCAGTTCTTC.

This clone was seen only a few times. The chain links TRBV9 to TRBJ1-2, with TRBD1 matching 8 bases. Unmatched junction bases numbered 4, after V lost 0 bases and J lost 9 bases. This CDR3 contains 13 residues. CDR1 and CDR2 (germline): SGDLS, YYNGEE. CDR3 coding DNA: TGTGCCAGCAGCGTAGGGACAGGGTCTCGCTACACCTTC. Encoded protein: CASSVGTGSRYTF.

The chain employs TRBV2 and TRBJ1-2; D gene uncertain. V was shortened by 1 base and J by 8 bases, with 11 bases between the two germline ends. CDR3 length equals 13 residues. The germline CDR1 and CDR2 sequences are SNHLY and FYNNEI. The CDR3 nucleotides read TGTGCCAGCAGTGAAGGGACTGAGAGCGGCTACACCTTC. Amino acids: CASSEGTESGYTF. Variable domain in full (rest from reference TRBV2 and TRBJ1-2): EPEVTQTPSHQVTQMGQEVILRCVPISNHLYFYWYRQILGQKVEFLVSFYNNEISEKSEIFDDQFSVERPDGSNFTLKIRSTKLEDSAMYFCASSEGTESGYTFGSGTRLTVV.

The V call is TRBV7-9, the J call TRBJ1-4, with D unclear. Per the germline V gene, CDR1 is SEHNR and CDR2 is FQNEAQ (reference sequence). CDR3 length: 14 residues. Trimming took 6 bases from V and 4 from J, leaving 12 bases between them. CDR3 bases: TGTGCCAGCAGTGCGTCGAATCTTAATGAAAAACTGTTTTTT. Translation gives CASSASNLNEKLFF.

This CDR3 reads CASSEGYTEAFF. CDR3 sequence (DNA): TGTGCCAGCAGTGAGGGATACACTGAAGCTTTCTTT. J is TRBJ1-1 and V is TRBV28; D call uncertain. CDR1 is MDHEN and CDR2 is SYDVKM in the germline V gene. V gave up 5 bases and J gave up 3 bases, with 7 bases separating them. The CDR3 spans 12 residues.

The CDR3 sequence is CASSQRAGDTQYF. CDR3 sequence (DNA): TGCGCCAGCAGCCAGCGAGCGGGGGATACGCAGTATTTT. The chain combines TRBV4-1 with TRBJ2-3; 7 bases are a match to TRBD2. This CDR3 is 13 amino acids long. J lost 6 bases, V lost 3 bases, and 3 bases had no gene match. Germline V lookup: CDR1 MGHRA, CDR2 YSYEKL.

The chain is built from TRBV7-2 and TRBJ1-4, with 7 bases aligning to TRBD1. Germline CDR1 SGHTA, CDR2 FQGNSA. The CDR3 totals 15 residues. The V segment lost 5 bases and the J segment 10 bases; nucleotides outside the gene matches: 13. The CDR3 region has the DNA TGTGCCAGCAGCCCACAGGGGCTCCTGTCGGGAAAACTGTTTTTT. Translated, it gives CASSPQGLLSGKLFF.

In DNA, the CDR3 is TGTGCCTGGGGCCGACAGGGAGGAGAGACCCAGTACTTC. Protein: CAWGRQGGETQYF. The chain links TRBV30 to TRBJ2-5; TRBD1 might be the D (7 bases). This CDR3 has 13 amino acids. Per germline, CDR1 GTSNPN and CDR2 SVGIG (reference sequence). The V end was cut by 5 bases, the J end by 4 bases, with 14 bases between.

V gene TRBV27 combines with J gene TRBJ2-7; 7 bases map to TRBD2. The CDR3 contains 15 residues. Germline trimming cut 6 bases from V and 2 bases from J; bases unmatched to any gene: 10. Germline-derived CDR1 and CDR2 are MNHEY and SMNVEV (reference sequence). The CDR3 here is CASRHQWEGAYEQYF. The CDR3 DNA reads as TGTGCCAGCAGGCACCAGTGGGAGGGTGCCTACGAGCAGTACTTC.

V gene TRBV5-4 combines with J gene TRBJ2-7, with D perhaps TRBD2 (6 bases). This CDR3 is built from 14 residues. The V end was cut by 4 bases, the J end by 2 bases, with 13 bases between. Looked up from germline, CDR1 is SGHNT and CDR2 is YYREEE (reference sequence). CDR3 sequence: CASSQGAGPYEQYF. CDR3 DNA sequence: TGTGCCAGCAGCCAGGGAGCGGGTCCCTACGAGCAGTACTTC.

The table lists this clone with a few counts. The chain is built from TRBV2 and TRBJ1-5, with D possibly matching TRBD1 (6 bases). This CDR3 spans 12 amino acids. Trimming shortened V by 7 bases and J by 4 bases, and 8 bases separated the two germline ends. Per germline, CDR1 SNHLY and CDR2 FYNNEI. The CDR3 sequence is CASMTGNQPQHF. CDR3 in DNA: TGTGCCAGCATGACAGGTAATCAGCCCCAGCATTTT.

This clone was seen a handful of times. J is TRBJ1-1 and V is TRBV6-6, with 7 bases that match TRBD1. With 5 bases clipped from V and 4 bases from J, the junction kept 7 bases outside the gene matches. The CDR3 has 14 amino acids. The germline V gene encodes CDR1 MNHNY and CDR2 SVGAGI (reference sequence). CDR3 loop: CASSQQGKGTEAFF. Written as DNA, the CDR3 is TGTGCCAGCAGTCAACAGGGGAAGGGCACTGAAGCTTTCTTT.

The genes are TRBV30 and TRBJ1-4, with D perhaps TRBD1 (5 bases). From germline, CDR1 is GTSNPN and CDR2 SVGIG (reference sequence). This CDR3 contains 12 residues. Trimming took off 2 bases at V and 6 bases at J, with 7 bases between the two ends. The CDR3 coding sequence is TGTGCCTGGAGTCGACAGTATGAAAAACTGTTTTTT. It yields the protein CAWSRQYEKLFF. The whole variable domain, filled in from reference TRBV30 and TRBJ1-4, reads SQTIHQWPATLVQPVGSPLSLECTVEGTSNPNLYWYRQAAGRGLQLLFYSVGIGQISSEVPQNLSASRPQDRQFILSSKKLLLSDSGFYLCAWSRQYEKLFFGSGTQLSVL.

DNA of the CDR3: TGTGCCAGCAGCCTCGGGGACAGGGGGAAAAAAGAGACCCAGTACTTC. It encodes CASSLGDRGKKETQYF. V is TRBV14 and J is TRBJ2-5; 11 nucleotides agree with TRBD1. This CDR3 contains 16 residues. V shed 4 bases, J shed 3 bases, and the junction held 7 bases outside the gene matches. The germline V gene encodes CDR1 SGHDN and CDR2 FVKESK.

This chain joins TRBV27 and TRBJ2-7; tentatively, D is TRBD2 (5 bases). V was pared by 5 bases and J by 4 bases, with 9 bases between. CDR3 size: 12 residues. CDR1 and CDR2 (germline): MNHEY, SMNVEV (reference sequence). For the CDR3, the DNA is TGTGCCAGCAGTCCCCCGGGGTACGAGCAGTACTTC. Its translation is CASSPPGYEQYF.

This clone was counted between two and nine times. This chain uses TRBV6-4 with TRBJ2-1; 9 positions match TRBD1. The ends lost 4 bases at V and 9 bases at J; junction bases unmatched: 10. The CDR3 is 15 residues long. Per germline, CDR1 MRHNA and CDR2 SNTAGT. As DNA, the CDR3 is TGTGCCAGCAGTGGTGGGACAGGGACCTACGGTGAGCAGTTCTTC. Residues: CASSGGTGTYGEQFF.

This clone was seen a few times. This chain joins TRBV4-1 and TRBJ2-7; tentative D call: TRBD2 (5 bases). V shed 3 bases and J shed 1 base, with 7 bases lying between them. Germline V gene lookup returns CDR1 MGHRA and CDR2 YSYEKL. This CDR3 has 13 amino acids. The CDR3 DNA sequence: TGCGCCAGCAGCCAGCGGGTGTCCTACGAGCAGTACTTC. This translates into CASSQRVSYEQYF.

This clone turned up a few times. The V gene is TRBV19, the J gene TRBJ1-1; TRBD1 might be the D (6 bases). The V end lost 5 bases, the J end lost 10 bases, and 14 bases lay between the germline ends. Germline V gene lookup returns CDR1 LNHDA and CDR2 SQIVND (reference sequence). This CDR3 contains 12 residues. This CDR3 reads CASSARDMAAFF. The CDR3 DNA reads TGTGCCAGTAGTGCCAGGGACATGGCAGCTTTCTTT.